This T cell receptor (beta chain) is from a study of blood T cell repertoires in COVID-19. The CDR3 covers 11 residues. The germline V gene encodes CDR1 DFQATT and CDR2 SNEGSKA (reference sequence). Deletions cut 6 bases from V and 14 bases from J, with 18 bases between. In the study's own analysis: Scientists estimated how many nucleated cells there were by amplifying reference gene primers. Assay used: immunoSEQ multiplex PCR; TCRdb lists only in-frame clones, some missing. The DNA gave D and trimming, while V, J and clone size come from that table. Among roughly 290,000 clones listed, 85% were seen once.

Sequencing input: peripheral blood. The V call is TRBV20-1, the J call TRBJ2-3; TRBD2 might be the D (5 bases). The TCR sequence derives from a woman aged 45 to 65 with active or convalescent COVID-19. The CDR3 loop reads CSAPRGRVRYF. In DNA form, the CDR3 reads TGCAGTGCCCCCCGCGGGCGGGTTAGGTATTTT.